The 23 T cell receptor beta chains presented below share a single source sample, sequenced in a study of cytomegalovirus exposure and HLA in healthy donors. This PCR relied on a set of 60 Vbeta primers and 13 Jbeta primers. Assay: immunoSEQ multiplex PCR; the TCRdb copy retains only in-frame clones and omits some. The sample includes about 140,000 clones, over 80% of them seen just once. Sequencing was carried out using PBMCs. Every receptor here comes from a woman in her thirties in good health and CMV-seronegative.

This clone occurred a few times. The rearrangement joins TRBV2 to TRBJ1-1, with 7 bases lining up with TRBD1. The V gene end was trimmed by 7 bases and the J gene end by 0 bases; junction bases not matched to a gene: 2. Germline V CDR1 and CDR2: SNHLY, FYNNEI. CDR3 length: 13 amino acids. For the CDR3, the DNA is TGTGCCAGCACGGGACAGATGAACACTGAAGCTTTCTTT. Its protein product is CASTGQMNTEAFF.

The J gene is TRBJ2-7, the V gene TRBV4-3; D not certain. Germline V gene sequence: CDR1 LGHNA, CDR2 YSLEER. This CDR3 has 15 amino acids. Deletions cut 0 bases from V and 3 bases from J, with 12 bases between. The CDR3 loop is CASSQDLQQNYEQYF. The CDR3 DNA follows: TGCGCCAGCAGCCAAGATCTACAGCAGAACTACGAGCAGTACTTC.

This sequence joins TRBV28 and TRBJ1-1; 10 bases are a match to TRBD1. Trimming removed 7 bases from V and 7 bases from J; junction bases left unmatched: 12. Germline loops: CDR1 MDHEN, CDR2 SYDVKM. The CDR3 extends over 15 amino acids. The CDR3, as DNA: TGTGCCAGCAATACCTGGGACAGGGGCCCAAGTGAAGCTTTCTTT. Protein: CASNTWDRGPSEAFF.

This rearrangement joins TRBV7-3 to TRBJ1-6; 7 bases match TRBD1. CDR3 length equals 14 residues. V trimming: 2 bases; J trimming: 7 bases; junction bases outside the gene matches: 2. The germline V gene encodes CDR1 SGHTA and CDR2 FQGTGA. DNA of the CDR3: TGTGCCAGCAGCTTAGAGGGGGCGAATTCACCCCTCCACTTT. Protein sequence: CASSLEGANSPLHF.

The chain uses TRBV28 and TRBJ2-7; 7 bases are shared with TRBD2. Germline V CDR1 and CDR2: MDHEN, SYDVKM. V lost 4 bases and J lost 4; bases outside the gene matches: 10. The CDR3 covers 15 residues. The DNA for the CDR3 is TGTGCCAGCAGTTGGGGAGGGACGGGGATATACGAGCAGTACTTC. Translated: CASSWGGTGIYEQYF. Drawing the rest from reference TRBV28 and TRBJ2-7, the complete variable domain is DVKVTQSSRYLVKRTGEKVFLECVQDMDHENMFWYRQDPGLGLRLIYFSYDVKMKEKGDIPEGYSVSREKKERFSLILESASTNQTSMYLCASSWGGTGIYEQYFGPGTRLTVT.

This clone was detected only once. The genes are TRBV6-1 and TRBJ1-2; no clear D gene. Between the trimmed V and J ends, which lost 5 bases and 8 bases, there was a span of 12 bases. Germline loops: CDR1 MNHNS, CDR2 SASEGT. This CDR3 is 12 amino acids long. In DNA form, the CDR3 reads TGTGCCAGCAGTAGTCGAGGCTTGGGCTACACCTTC. Translating it yields CASSSRGLGYTF.

The chain carries TRBV9 and TRBJ2-3, with 8 bases matching TRBD2. This CDR3 contains 15 residues. Losses at the gene ends were 3 bases for V and 2 bases for J; bases not matched to a gene: 5. CDR1 and CDR2 from the germline V gene are SGDLS and YYNGEE. The CDR3 nucleotides are TGTGCCAGCAGCGCCTCAGCGGGGGCCACAGATACGCAGTATTTT. Translation gives CASSASAGATDTQYF.

This clone was seen a handful of times. This rearrangement joins TRBV5-1 to TRBJ1-4, with D maybe TRBD1 (5 bases). The CDR3 spans 15 residues. Germline V CDR1 and CDR2: SGHRS, YFSETQ. V lost 2 bases, J lost 0 bases, and 8 bases lay in between. The DNA for the CDR3 is TGCGCCAGCAGCTTCGGAGGGGCAACTAATGAAAAACTGTTTTTT. This sequence encodes CASSFGGATNEKLFF.

The chain joins TRBV5-1 to TRBJ1-1, with D possibly being TRBD1 (6 bases). This CDR3 has 12 amino acids. The germline V and J ends were trimmed by 5 bases and 2 bases, with 7 bases remaining between them. Per the germline V gene, CDR1 is SGHRS and CDR2 is YFSETQ. For the CDR3, the DNA is TGCGCCAGCAGGGACAGCAACACTGAAGCTTTCTTT. Translating it yields CASRDSNTEAFF.

The CDR3 reads CASSLQGRLTGELFF. CDR3 in DNA: TGTGCCAGCAGCTTACAGGGTCGACTCACCGGGGAGCTGTTTTTT. V is TRBV7-3 and J is TRBJ2-2; D might be TRBD1 (5 bases). The CDR3 spans 15 residues. V lost 2 bases to trimming and J lost 4 bases, with 11 bases between them. Germline V CDR1 and CDR2: SGHTA, FQGTGA.

This rearrangement joins TRBV19 to TRBJ2-3, with a possible D match to TRBD2 (5 bases). The V gene lost 1 base and the J gene lost 5 bases, with 10 bases spanning the gap. The CDR3 is 14 residues long. Germline V gene lookup returns CDR1 LNHDA and CDR2 SQIVND (reference sequence). CDR3 DNA sequence: TGTGCCAGTAGTATAGGAGTAGGAGGAGATACGCAGTATTTT. Translating it yields CASSIGVGGDTQYF. Based on the CDR3 plus reference TRBV19 and TRBJ2-3, the full variable domain is DGGITQSPKYLFRKEGQNVTLSCEQNLNHDAMYWYRQDPGQGLRLIYYSQIVNDFQKGDIAEGYSVSREKKESFPLTVTSAQKNPTAFYLCASSIGVGGDTQYFGPGTRLTVL.

In this sample, this clone turned up a few times. This chain uses TRBV4-1 with TRBJ2-7; 11 nucleotides align to TRBD1. Losses at the gene ends were 1 base for V and 4 bases for J; bases not matched to a gene: 3. Germline-derived CDR1 and CDR2 are MGHRA and YSYEKL. The length of the CDR3 is 15 residues. The CDR3 spells CASSQGGTGGYEQYF. CDR3 bases: TGCGCCAGCAGCCAAGGCGGGACAGGGGGTTACGAGCAGTACTTC.

The rearrangement uses TRBV7-3 and TRBJ1-1; maybe TRBD1 (5 bases). The CDR3 is 13 amino acids. Germline CDR1 is SGHTA and CDR2 is FQGTGA. Trimming left V 5 bases short and J 1 base short, with 8 bases between. DNA for the CDR3: TGTGCCAGCAGCCTAGGACAGAACACTGAAGCTTTCTTT. Amino acids: CASSLGQNTEAFF.

This clone appeared a few times. The genes are TRBV2 and TRBJ1-1, with 7 bases identical to TRBD1. Per the germline V gene, CDR1 is SNHLY and CDR2 is FYNNEI. This CDR3 contains 15 residues. Losses at the gene ends were 5 bases for V and 2 bases for J; bases not matched to a gene: 8. CDR3 coding DNA: TGTGCCAGCAGTTTCTCGGGACAGATAAACACTGAAGCTTTCTTT. Encoded protein: CASSFSGQINTEAFF.

This sequence joins TRBV10-1 and TRBJ2-2; maybe TRBD2 (5 bases). There are 14 residues in the CDR3. The germline gives CDR1 WNHNN, CDR2 SYGVQD (reference sequence). The V gene lost 6 bases and the J gene lost 1 base, with 9 bases spanning the gap. The CDR3 here is CASSLAKNTGELFF. In nucleotides, the CDR3 is TGCGCCAGCAGCCTAGCTAAGAACACCGGGGAGCTGTTTTTT.

The chain has TRBV10-1 and TRBJ2-1; D call uncertain. Germline V gene lookup returns CDR1 WNHNN and CDR2 SYGVQD (reference sequence). The ends were cut back, 6 bases at V and 0 bases at J, with 12 bases in the middle. This CDR3 region has 15 residues. The CDR3 loop reads CASSRVDSSYNEQFF. Written as DNA, the CDR3 is TGCGCCAGCAGCCGGGTTGATAGCTCCTACAATGAGCAGTTCTTC.

This clone was seen just once. The chain is built from TRBV28 and TRBJ2-3; the match to TRBD2 covers 11 bases. J gave up 5 bases and V 5 bases, and 6 bases lay outside the gene matches. The germline CDR1 and CDR2 sequences are MDHEN and SYDVKM. The CDR3 covers 15 residues. In DNA, the CDR3 is TGTGCCAGCAGTCTTAGCGGGAGGGCCAGAGATACGCAGTATTTT. Protein sequence: CASSLSGRARDTQYF.

The V gene is TRBV2, the J gene TRBJ1-5, with D tentatively TRBD1 (6 bases). The germline gives CDR1 SNHLY, CDR2 FYNNEI. Trimming stripped 5 bases from V and 3 bases from J, with 8 bases between. The CDR3 sequence is 13 residues long. The chain's CDR3 is CASSRDINQPQHF. The CDR3 DNA sequence: TGTGCCAGCAGTAGGGACATCAATCAGCCCCAGCATTTT.

This sequence joins TRBV5-8 and TRBJ2-3, with 8 bases aligning to TRBD2. Germline CDR1 and CDR2: SGHTS and YDEGEE. The junction had 6 bases not matched to a gene; V was cut back by 0 bases and J by 0 bases. This CDR3 spans 17 amino acids. CDR3 coding DNA: TGTGCCAGCAGCTTGGATGGGGCTAGCGGGAGCACAGATACGCAGTATTTT. This gives the protein CASSLDGASGSTDTQYF. The whole variable domain, filled in from reference TRBV5-8 and TRBJ2-3, reads EAGVTQSPTHLIKTRGQQATLRCSPISGHTSVYWYQQALGLGLQFLLWYDEGEERNRGNFPPRFSGRQFPNYSSELNVNALELEDSALYLCASSLDGASGSTDTQYFGPGTRLTVL.

In this sample, this clone turned up a few times. The junction departs from the called germline gene at one end, perhaps through a read error. The V gene is TRBV6-5, the J gene TRBJ2-1; TRBD1 might be the D (6 bases). The CDR3 is 12 amino acids. Germline values: CDR1 MNHEY, CDR2 SVGAGI. CDR3 DNA sequence: TGTGCCAGCAGCAGAGCAGGGGAATTACTTGTCTTC. Amino acids: CASSRAGELLVF.

The V and J genes are TRBV19 and TRBJ1-5; a weak D match, TRBD1 (5 bases). The CDR3 has 13 amino acids. V shed 5 bases and J shed 7 bases, with 12 bases lying between them. Germline CDR1 and CDR2: LNHDA and SQIVND (reference sequence). CDR3 loop: CASSPSGHQPQHF. In DNA, the CDR3 is TGTGCCAGTAGTCCCTCAGGGCACCAGCCCCAGCATTTT.

This sequence joins TRBV7-9 and TRBJ1-2, with D tentatively TRBD1 (5 bases). The CDR3 consists of 13 residues. Trimming shortened V by 3 bases and J by 4 bases, and 9 bases separated the two germline ends. CDR1 is SEHNR, CDR2 FQNEAQ, per germline (reference sequence). DNA for the CDR3: TGTGCCAGCAGCTTGGGGCAAATCTATGGCTACACCTTC. Its translation is CASSLGQIYGYTF. The full variable domain, rest sourced from reference TRBV7-9 and TRBJ1-2, is DTGVSQNPRHKITKRGQNVTFRCDPISEHNRLYWYRQTLGQGPEFLTYFQNEAQLEKSRLLSDRFSAERPKGSFSTLEIQRTEQGDSAMYLCASSLGQIYGYTFGSGTRLTVV.

This clone was counted a few times. The chain links TRBV6-5 to TRBJ1-1; 8 bases align to TRBD1. CDR1 and CDR2 (germline): MNHEY, SVGAGI. The CDR3 has 14 amino acids. The junction had 4 bases not matched to a gene; V was cut back by 2 bases and J by 5 bases. The chain's CDR3 is CASSYGQGITEAFF. The CDR3 DNA reads as TGTGCCAGCAGTTACGGACAGGGCATAACTGAAGCTTTCTTT.